This T cell receptor (beta chain) was captured by sequencing in a study of shared clonotypes between healthy human individuals. Germline CDR1 and CDR2: GTSNPN and SVGIG (reference sequence). V lost 1 base and J lost 4, with 8 bases in between. The CDR3 runs 13 residues. Assay used: immunoSEQ multiplex PCR; TCRdb lists only in-frame clones, some missing. The sample carries over 400,000 clones, about 96% recorded once. The TCR comes from a woman in her 30s in good health. The chain carries TRBV30 and TRBJ1-5; tentatively, D is TRBD1 (5 bases). Sequencing was carried out using naive CD4+ T cells sorted from blood. As to subset: CD45RA+ positively selected. In DNA form, the CDR3 reads TGTGCCTGGAGTGGCGACAGTAATCAGCCCCAGCATTTT. The encoded protein is CAWSGDSNQPQHF.